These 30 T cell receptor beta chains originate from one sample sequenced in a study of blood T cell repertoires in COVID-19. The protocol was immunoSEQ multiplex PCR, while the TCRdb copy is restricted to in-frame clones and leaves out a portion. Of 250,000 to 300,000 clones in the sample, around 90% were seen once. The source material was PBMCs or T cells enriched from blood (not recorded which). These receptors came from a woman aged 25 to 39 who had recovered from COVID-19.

CDR3 sequence (DNA): TGTGCCACCAGTGATTTGGGACAGGGGCAGTTCTTC. This gives the protein CATSDLGQGQFF. The chain joins TRBV24-1 to TRBJ2-1, with TRBD1 matching 8 bases. V lost 0 bases, J lost 12 bases, and 0 bases stayed unmatched. This CDR3 is built from 12 residues. Germline V gives CDR1 KGHDR, CDR2 SFDVKD.

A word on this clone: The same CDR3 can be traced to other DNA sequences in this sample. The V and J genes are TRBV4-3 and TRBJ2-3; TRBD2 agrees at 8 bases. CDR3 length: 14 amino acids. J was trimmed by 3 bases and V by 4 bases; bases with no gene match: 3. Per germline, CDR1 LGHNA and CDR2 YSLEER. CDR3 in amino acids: CASSPRGGTDTQYF. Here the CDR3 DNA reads TGCGCCAGCAGCCCTCGGGGGGGAACAGATACGCAGTATTTT.

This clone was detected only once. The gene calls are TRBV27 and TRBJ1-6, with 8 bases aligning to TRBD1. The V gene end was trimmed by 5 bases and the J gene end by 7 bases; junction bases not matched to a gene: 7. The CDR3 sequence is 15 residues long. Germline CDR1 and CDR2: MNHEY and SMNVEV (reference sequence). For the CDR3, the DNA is TGTGCCAGCAGTGCCGATTGGACAGGGAATTCACCCCTCCACTTT. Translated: CASSADWTGNSPLHF.

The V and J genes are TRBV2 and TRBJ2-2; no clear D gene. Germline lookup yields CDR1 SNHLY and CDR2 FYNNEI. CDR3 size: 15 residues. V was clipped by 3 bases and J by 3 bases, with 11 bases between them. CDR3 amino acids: CASSEYVPDTGELFF. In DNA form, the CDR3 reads TGTGCCAGCAGTGAGTACGTCCCGGACACCGGGGAGCTGTTTTTT.

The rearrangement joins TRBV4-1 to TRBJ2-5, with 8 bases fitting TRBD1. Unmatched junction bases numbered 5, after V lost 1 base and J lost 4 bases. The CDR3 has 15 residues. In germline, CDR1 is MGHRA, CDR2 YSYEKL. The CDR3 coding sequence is TGCGCCAGCAGCCAAGGGCAGGGGGCGGGAGAGACCCAGTACTTC. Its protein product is CASSQGQGAGETQYF.

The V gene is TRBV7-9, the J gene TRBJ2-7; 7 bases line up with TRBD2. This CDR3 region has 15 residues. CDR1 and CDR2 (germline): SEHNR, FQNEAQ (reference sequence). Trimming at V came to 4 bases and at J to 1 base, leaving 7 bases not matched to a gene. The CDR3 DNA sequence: TGTGCCAGCAGCTCTGGACTAGATCTTTCCTACGAGCAGTACTTC. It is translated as CASSSGLDLSYEQYF.

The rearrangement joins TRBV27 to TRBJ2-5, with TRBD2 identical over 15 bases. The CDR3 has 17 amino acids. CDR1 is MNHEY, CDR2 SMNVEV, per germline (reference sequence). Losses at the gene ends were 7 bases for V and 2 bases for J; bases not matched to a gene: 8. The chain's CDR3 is CASTGLAGGQGQETQYF. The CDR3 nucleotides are TGTGCCAGCACCGGACTAGCGGGAGGGCAGGGACAAGAGACCCAGTACTTC.

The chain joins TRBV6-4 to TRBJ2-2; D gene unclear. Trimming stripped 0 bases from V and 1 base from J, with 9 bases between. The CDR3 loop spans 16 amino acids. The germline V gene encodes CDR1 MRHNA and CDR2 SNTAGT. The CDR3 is CASSDSHLQNTGELFF. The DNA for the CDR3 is TGTGCCAGCAGTGACTCCCATTTACAGAACACCGGGGAGCTGTTTTTT.

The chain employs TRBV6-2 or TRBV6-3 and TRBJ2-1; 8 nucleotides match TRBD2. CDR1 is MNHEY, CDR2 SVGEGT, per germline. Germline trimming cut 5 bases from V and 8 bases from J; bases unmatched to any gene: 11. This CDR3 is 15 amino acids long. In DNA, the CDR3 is TGTGCCAGCAGTCAGGGACTAGTTTTTCCCGATGAGCAGTTCTTC. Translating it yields CASSQGLVFPDEQFF.

The CDR3 DNA sequence: TGTGCCAGCAGTCAAGCCATAACCGGGGAGCTGTTTTTT. Residues: CASSQAITGELFF. V usage is TRBV6-2 or TRBV6-3 and J usage is TRBJ2-2; D unresolved. V was trimmed by 5 bases and J by 5 bases, leaving 9 bases between them. Looked up from germline, CDR1 is MNHEY and CDR2 is SVGEGT. The CDR3 totals 13 residues.

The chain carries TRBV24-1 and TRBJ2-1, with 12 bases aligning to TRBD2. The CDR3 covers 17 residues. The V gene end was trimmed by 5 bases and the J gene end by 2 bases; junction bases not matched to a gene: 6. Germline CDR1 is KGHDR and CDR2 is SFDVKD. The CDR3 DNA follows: TGTGCCACCAGTGCTCGACTAGCGGGGGAACCCTACAATGAGCAGTTCTTC. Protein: CATSARLAGEPYNEQFF.

The CDR3 bases are TGTGCCAGCAGCCCCCGGGGGGCAACTAATGAAAAACTGTTTTTT. Protein sequence: CASSPRGATNEKLFF. The chain joins TRBV7-2 to TRBJ1-4, with D perhaps TRBD1 (5 bases). The CDR3 consists of 15 residues. The ends were cut back, 5 bases at V and 0 bases at J, with 10 bases in the middle. CDR1 and CDR2 (germline): SGHTA, FQGNSA.

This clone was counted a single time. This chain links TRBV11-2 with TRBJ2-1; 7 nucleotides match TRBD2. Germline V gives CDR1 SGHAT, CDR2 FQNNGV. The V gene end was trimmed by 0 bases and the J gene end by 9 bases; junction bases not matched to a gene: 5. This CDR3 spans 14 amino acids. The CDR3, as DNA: TGTGCCAGCAGCTTAGAGCCTAGCGGTCCTGAGCAGTTCTTC. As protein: CASSLEPSGPEQFF. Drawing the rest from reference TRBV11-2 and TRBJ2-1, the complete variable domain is EAGVAQSPRYKIIEKRQSVAFWCNPISGHATLYWYQQILGQGPKLLIQFQNNGVVDDSQLPKDRFSAERLKGVDSTLKIQPAKLEDSAVYLCASSLEPSGPEQFFGPGTRLTVL.

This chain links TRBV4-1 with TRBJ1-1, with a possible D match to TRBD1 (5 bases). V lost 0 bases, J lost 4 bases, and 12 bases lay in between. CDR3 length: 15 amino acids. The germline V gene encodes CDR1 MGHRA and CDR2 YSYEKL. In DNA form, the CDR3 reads TGCGCCAGCAGCCAAGAAAGCAGGGTGATCACTGAAGCTTTCTTT. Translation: CASSQESRVITEAFF.

The CDR3 DNA reads as TGTGCCAGCAGCGTAGAGTCCGGGACTGTCTCCTACAATGAGCAGTTCTTC. Encoded protein: CASSVESGTVSYNEQFF. The gene calls are TRBV9 and TRBJ2-1, with D perhaps matching TRBD2 (6 bases). Germline CDR1 SGDLS, CDR2 YYNGEE. CDR3 length equals 17 residues. V was trimmed by 0 bases and J by 0 bases, leaving 13 bases between them.

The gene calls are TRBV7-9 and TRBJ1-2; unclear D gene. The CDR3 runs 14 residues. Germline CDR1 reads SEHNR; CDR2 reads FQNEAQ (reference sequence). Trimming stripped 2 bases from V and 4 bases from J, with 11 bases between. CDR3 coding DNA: TGTGCCAGCAGCTTAATCGGGAGCCCCTATGGCTACACCTTC. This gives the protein CASSLIGSPYGYTF.

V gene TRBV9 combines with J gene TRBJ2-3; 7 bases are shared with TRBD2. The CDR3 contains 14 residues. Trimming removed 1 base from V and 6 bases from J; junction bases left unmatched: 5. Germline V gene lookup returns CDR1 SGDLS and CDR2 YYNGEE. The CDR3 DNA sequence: TGTGCCAGCAGCGTAAAGCCGCGGGAGGATACGCAGTATTTT. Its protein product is CASSVKPREDTQYF.

CDR3 nucleotide sequence: TGTGCCAGCAGTTTCCTACAGGGGTCTGGGGCCAACGTCCTGACTTTC. Amino acid sequence: CASSFLQGSGANVLTF. The V and J genes are TRBV27 and TRBJ2-6; 7 nucleotides match TRBD1. Germline CDR1 reads MNHEY; CDR2 reads SMNVEV (reference sequence). This CDR3 spans 16 amino acids. Trimming cost V 3 bases and J 1 base; bases outside gene matches: 3.

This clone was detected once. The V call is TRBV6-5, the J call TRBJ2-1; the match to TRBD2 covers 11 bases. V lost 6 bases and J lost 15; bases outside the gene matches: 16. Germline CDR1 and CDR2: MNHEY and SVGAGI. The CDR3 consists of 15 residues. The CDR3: CASSLLPVAGGRLFF. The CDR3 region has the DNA TGTGCCAGCAGCCTCCTTCCAGTAGCGGGAGGGCGTCTGTTCTTC.

Here the CDR3 DNA reads TGTGCCAGCAGTTACCCTCAGGGTGCGACTGGAGATACGCAGTATTTT. It yields the protein CASSYPQGATGDTQYF. V and J are TRBV6-2 or TRBV6-3 and TRBJ2-3; the D gene is possibly TRBD1 (5 bases). Germline CDR1 MNHEY, CDR2 SVGEGT. V was shortened by 2 bases and J by 5 bases, with 17 bases between the two germline ends. CDR3 length: 16 amino acids.

The CDR3 loop is CASSDGGPGAQYF. For the CDR3, the DNA is TGTGCCAGCAGTGACGGGGGACCCGGGGCACAGTACTTC. The V call is TRBV2, the J call TRBJ2-7; tentative D call: TRBD2 (6 bases). Per the germline V gene, CDR1 is SNHLY and CDR2 is FYNNEI. Trimming cost V 3 bases and J 10 bases, with 16 bases left between them. This CDR3 region has 13 residues.

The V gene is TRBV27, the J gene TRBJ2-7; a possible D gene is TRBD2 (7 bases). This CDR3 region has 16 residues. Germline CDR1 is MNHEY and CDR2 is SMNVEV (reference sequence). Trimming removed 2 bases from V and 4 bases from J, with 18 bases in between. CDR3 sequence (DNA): TGTGCCAGCAGTTTAGAAACCGGGGGGCGCAGGTACGAGCAGTACTTC. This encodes CASSLETGGRRYEQYF.

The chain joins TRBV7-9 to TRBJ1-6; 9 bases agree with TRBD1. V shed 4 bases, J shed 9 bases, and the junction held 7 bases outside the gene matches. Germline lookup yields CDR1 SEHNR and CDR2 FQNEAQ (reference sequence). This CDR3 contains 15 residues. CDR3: CASSSGDRAGSPLHF. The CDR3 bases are TGTGCCAGCAGCTCAGGGGACAGGGCAGGTTCACCCCTCCACTTT.

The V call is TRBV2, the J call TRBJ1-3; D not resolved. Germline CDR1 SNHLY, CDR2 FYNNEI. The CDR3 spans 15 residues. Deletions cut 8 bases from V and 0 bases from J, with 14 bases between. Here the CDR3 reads CASGRAQSSGNTIYF. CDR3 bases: TGTGCCAGCGGGAGGGCGCAGAGCTCTGGAAACACCATATATTTT.

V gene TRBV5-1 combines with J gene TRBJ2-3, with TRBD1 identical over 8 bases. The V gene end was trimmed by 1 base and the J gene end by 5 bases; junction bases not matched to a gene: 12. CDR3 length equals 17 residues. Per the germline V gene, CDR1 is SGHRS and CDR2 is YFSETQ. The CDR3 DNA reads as TGCGCCAGCAGCTTGCCCATCTCAGGACAGGGTGAAGATACGCAGTATTTT. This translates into CASSLPISGQGEDTQYF.

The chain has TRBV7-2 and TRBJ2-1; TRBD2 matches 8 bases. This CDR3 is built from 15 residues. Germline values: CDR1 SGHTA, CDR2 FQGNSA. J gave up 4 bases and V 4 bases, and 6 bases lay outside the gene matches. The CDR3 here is CASSSFGGVYNEQFF. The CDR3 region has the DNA TGTGCCAGCAGCTCGTTCGGGGGGGTATACAATGAGCAGTTCTTC.

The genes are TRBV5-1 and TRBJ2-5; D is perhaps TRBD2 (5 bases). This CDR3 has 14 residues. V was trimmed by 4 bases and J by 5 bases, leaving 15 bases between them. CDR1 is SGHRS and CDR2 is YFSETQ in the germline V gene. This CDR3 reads CASSRYGVQETQYF. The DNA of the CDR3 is TGCGCCAGCAGCCGTTACGGGGTTCAGGAGACCCAGTACTTC.

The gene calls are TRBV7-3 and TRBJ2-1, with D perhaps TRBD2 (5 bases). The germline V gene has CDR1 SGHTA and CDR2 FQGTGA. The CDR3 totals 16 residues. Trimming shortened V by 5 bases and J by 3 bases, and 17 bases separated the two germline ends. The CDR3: CASSQSRLLDYNEQFF. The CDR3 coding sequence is TGTGCCAGCAGCCAGTCGCGACTATTGGACTACAATGAGCAGTTCTTC.

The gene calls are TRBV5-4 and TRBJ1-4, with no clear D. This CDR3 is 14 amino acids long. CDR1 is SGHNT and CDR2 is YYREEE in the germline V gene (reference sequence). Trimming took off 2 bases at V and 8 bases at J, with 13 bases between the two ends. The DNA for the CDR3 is TGTGCCAGCAGCTTATTCCGAGGAGAGGAAAAACTGTTTTTT. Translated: CASSLFRGEEKLFF.

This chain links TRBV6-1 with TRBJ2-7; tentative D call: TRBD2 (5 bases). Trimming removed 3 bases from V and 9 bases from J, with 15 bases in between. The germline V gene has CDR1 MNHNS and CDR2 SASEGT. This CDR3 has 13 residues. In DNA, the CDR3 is TGTGCCAGCAGTGAGCAGTTACGGGATCTGCAGTACTTC. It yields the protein CASSEQLRDLQYF.